This paragraph covers one TCR beta chain sequence. Base-call qualities are not available, and no considerably larger clone is one nucleotide away. Before enrichment with an IFNgamma secretion assay kit, PBMCs were stimulated for under seven hours with overlapping CMV pp65 and IE-1 peptide pools. Unmodified control products were expanded in parallel without undergoing electroporation. Enriched CMV-specific T cells were expanded in culture with recombinant human IL-7 and IL-15. The T cell products were kept in culture for 21 days and then cryopreserved. After activation, CMV-specific T cells were enriched from PBMCs on the basis of IFNgamma secretion. The data derive from a study of tacrolimus-resistant gene-edited T cells for transplant recipients (TCRdb year 2020). About the full investigation: Using TCRbeta sequencing, clonality and clone numbers were compared between expanded FKBP12 knockout and unedited CMV-specific T cell products. Sequencing covered a couple of donors, and each donor provided one unedited and one FKBP12 knockout CMV-specific T cell product. As a safety check, repertoire sequencing was used to rule out clonal outgrowth driven by transformation after gene editing. What the study reported, not specific to this receptor: The repertoire comparisons shown in Figure 5 were based on n = 2. Repertoires showed no Morisita similarity between donors but high similarity between knockout and unedited products from the same donor. Clonality, top-10 clone read coverage, and total clone numbers were comparable between knockout and unedited products. It was concluded by the authors that the TCRbeta repertoire was not drastically skewed by gene editing and that excessive clonal expansion was not caused by gene editing.

Genomic DNA was used for TCRbeta sequencing through the immunoSEQ service. Per the authors' processing: The repertoires were analyzed in immunoSEQ ANALYZER 3.0, which was used to calculate Morisita similarity, clonality, top-10 clone coverage and total clone counts. Clonality was scaled so that 1 meant monoclonal and lower values meant more diverse products. The table comes from immuneACCESS by way of TCRdb, which keeps in-frame sequences with V and J called. Part of the clones is missing from these tables; in studies checked, under half for an unresolved V gene and the rest for unknown reasons. V, J and clone size were drawn from that table, and D and trimming were deduced from the DNA. The sample includes 650 to 850 clones, with around 46% observed a single time. Jointly, the top ten make up 75% to 90% of the sample. This TCR came from a human donor in good health, a blood donor. What was sequenced was a CMV-specific product grown in culture. According to the study, the label for this sample's cell subset or site signals: expanded CMV-specific T cell product isolated by IFNgamma secretion after CMV peptide stimulation.

This receptor has the CDR3 CAISGPRRGLDGYTF. The sequence in DNA is TGTGCCATCAGTGGGCCTAGACGAGGATTAGATGGCTACACCTTC. This chain joins TRBV10-3 to TRBJ1-2; the D gene assignment is ambiguous. V drops 4 bases and J drops 6 bases, leaving 18 bases in between. Looking up the germline V gene yields CDR1 ENHRY and CDR2 SYGVKD. The CDR3 spans 15 residues, from the cysteine through the phenylalanine. Only the CDR3 part of the read is kept: 45 bases, read in frame from the first base.